The rows below give T cell receptor beta chains drawn from one sample of a study of CD8+ T cells in alopecia areata. Profiling relied on immunoSEQ multiplex PCR, and the TCRdb table lists in-frame clones only, not all of them. This repertoire shows 170,000 or so clones, 53% found once; its top ten account for approximately 11%. This specimen was CD8+ T cells sorted from blood, taken at week 24, from a patient treated with tofacitinib. These receptors were taken from a human donor with alopecia areata. Both conserved end residues are part of each CDR3. D genes are given only for firm matches. Size tells how often a clone was seen (once, few, many) or the class of an expanded clone, and some rows leave it out.

J gene: TRBJ2-1; D gene: NA; clone size: NA; V gene: TRBV11-3; CDR3 DNA: TGTGCCAGCAGCTCGTCCGGGACACGCTTAGGGAATGAGCAGTTCTTC; CDR3 protein: CASSSSGTRLGNEQFF
J gene: TRBJ2-1; D gene: TRBD1; clone size: NA; V gene: TRBV7-8; CDR3 DNA: TGTGCCAGCAGCTTAGGGGACAGGGTTGTTAATCCGAATGAGCAGTTCTTC; CDR3 protein: CASSLGDRVVNPNEQFF
J gene: TRBJ2-7; D gene: NA; clone size: NA; V gene: TRBV29-1; CDR3 DNA: TGCAGCGTTGAAACAGGGAACTCCTACGAGCAGTACTTC; CDR3 protein: CSVETGNSYEQYF
J gene: TRBJ2-7; D gene: NA; clone size: few; V gene: TRBV30; CDR3 DNA: TGTGCCTGGGACCCGGACGGAGCCTACGAGCAGTACTTC; CDR3 protein: CAWDPDGAYEQYF
J gene: TRBJ1-1; D gene: TRBD1; clone size: once; V gene: TRBV27; CDR3 DNA: TGTGCCAGCAGTTCCCAGGGGGTTGACACTGAAGCTTTCTTT; CDR3 protein: CASSSQGVDTEAFF
J gene: TRBJ1-1; D gene: TRBD1; clone size: NA; V gene: TRBV5-1; CDR3 DNA: TGCGCCAGCAGCCCCCGGACAGGGGCGAACACTGAAGCTTTCTTT; CDR3 protein: CASSPRTGANTEAFF
J gene: TRBJ1-1; D gene: NA; clone size: few; V gene: TRBV10-3; CDR3 DNA: TGTGCCATCAGTGCACCACCGGGCACTGAAGCTTTCTTT; CDR3 protein: CAISAPPGTEAFF
J gene: TRBJ1-2; D gene: TRBD1; clone size: NA; V gene: TRBV2; CDR3 DNA: TGTGCCAGCAGGACAGGGAACTATGGCTACACCTTC; CDR3 protein: CASRTGNYGYTF
J gene: TRBJ1-1; D gene: NA; clone size: NA; V gene: TRBV29-1; CDR3 DNA: TGCAGCGTTGAAGAAAGGTATCGGAACACTGAAGCTTTCTTT; CDR3 protein: CSVEERYRNTEAFF
J gene: TRBJ2-7; D gene: NA; clone size: few; V gene: TRBV29-1; CDR3 DNA: TGCAGCGCCATAAACAACGGGAAATCCTACGAGCAGTACTTC; CDR3 protein: CSAINNGKSYEQYF
J gene: TRBJ2-7; D gene: NA; clone size: NA; V gene: TRBV29-1; CDR3 DNA: TGCAGCGTTGAGGGCAGGGGGGACGAGCAGTACTTC; CDR3 protein: CSVEGRGDEQYF
J gene: TRBJ1-5; D gene: TRBD1; clone size: NA; V gene: TRBV5-6; CDR3 DNA: TGTGCCAGCAGCTTGGCTGACAGGGTGGACCAGCCCCAGCATTTT; CDR3 protein: CASSLADRVDQPQHF
J gene: TRBJ1-2; D gene: NA; clone size: NA; V gene: TRBV11-2; CDR3 DNA: TGTGCCAGCAGCCCCGACGGGCCAGGGATAGCCTATGGCTACACCTTC; CDR3 protein: CASSPDGPGIAYGYTF
J gene: TRBJ2-7; D gene: NA; clone size: NA; V gene: TRBV5-1; CDR3 DNA: TGCGCCAGCAGCTTCGGAGGTGGCGAGCAGTACTTC; CDR3 protein: CASSFGGGEQYF
J gene: TRBJ2-7; D gene: NA; clone size: few; V gene: TRBV4-3; CDR3 DNA: TGCGCCAGCAGCCAAGGACGATCCTACGAGCAGTACTTC; CDR3 protein: CASSQGRSYEQYF
J gene: TRBJ1-2; D gene: NA; clone size: NA; V gene: TRBV29-1; CDR3 DNA: TGCAGCGTTGAAGAGCGCCAGTCAAAGAACTATGGCTACACCTTC; CDR3 protein: CSVEERQSKNYGYTF
J gene: TRBJ2-1; D gene: NA; clone size: few; V gene: TRBV30; CDR3 DNA: TGTGCCTGGAGTGGGAACTCCTACAATGAGCAGTTCTTC; CDR3 protein: CAWSGNSYNEQFF
J gene: TRBJ1-2; D gene: NA; clone size: NA; V gene: TRBV29-1; CDR3 DNA: TGCAGCGTTGAAGCTTTCGATCAAGCCCGTCCTGCTGGGGGCTACACCTTC; CDR3 protein: CSVEAFDQARPAGGYTF
J gene: TRBJ1-2; D gene: NA; clone size: NA; V gene: TRBV20-1; CDR3 DNA: TGCAGTGCTGGCGACGGCTATGGCTACACCTTC; CDR3 protein: CSAGDGYGYTF